These T cell receptor beta chains were read from a single sample in a study of blood T cell repertoires in COVID-19. TCRdb's copy holds only in-frame clones and misses some; the assay was immunoSEQ multiplex PCR. The sample shows around 150,000 clones, around 87% of them seen only once. Sequencing was done on a sample of peripheral blood. These TCRs come from a man between 50 and 59 years old with active COVID-19. CDR3s include the opening cysteine and the closing phenylalanine or tryptophan. A D gene is named only where the DNA matches it firmly. Clone size is not always given. Where it is, it says once, few, many or a class for expanded clones.

v_call	d_call	j_call	clone_size	cdr3_nt	cdr3_aa
TRBV18	TRBD1	TRBJ1-2	-	TGTGCCAGCTCACCGGGGACAGGGGGTCCAGTAGCTAACTATGGCTACACCTTC	CASSPGTGGPVANYGYTF
TRBV11-3	TRBD1	TRBJ1-5	-	TGTGCCAGCAGCTTCTCCCCCCCGGGACAGAGGCAGCCCCAGCATTTT	CASSFSPPGQRQPQHF
TRBV24-1	-	TRBJ2-5	-	TGTGCCACCAGTGAGACCGGGATCGGGGAGACCCAGTACTTC	CATSETGIGETQYF
TRBV2	TRBD1	TRBJ1-3	-	TGTGCCAGCAGTGTAACAGGGGCTGGAAACACCATATATTTT	CASSVTGAGNTIYF
TRBV7-2	TRBD1	TRBJ2-7	-	TGTGCCAGCAGCTTAGTAGGGACAGGGAGACGCGAGCAGTACTTC	CASSLVGTGRREQYF
TRBV6-5	-	TRBJ2-3	-	TGTGCCAGCAAAATTCCTAGCACAGATACGCAGTATTTT	CASKIPSTDTQYF
TRBV5-6	TRBD2	TRBJ2-7	few	TGTGCCAGCAGCCCCGGGACTACCCTAAGGGAGCAGTACTTC	CASSPGTTLREQYF
TRBV7-2	TRBD1	TRBJ1-5	once	TGTGCCAGCAGCTTAAATACAGGGGGCAATCAGCCCCAGCATTTT	CASSLNTGGNQPQHF
TRBV9	TRBD1	TRBJ1-1	-	TGTGCCAGCAGCGGATCCGGGACAGGGTACACTGAAGCTTTCTTT	CASSGSGTGYTEAFF
TRBV5-1	-	TRBJ1-2	-	TGCGCCAGCAGGTTGGACTTGGATGGCTACACCTTC	CASRLDLDGYTF
TRBV7-2	TRBD1	TRBJ2-7	-	TGTGCCAGCAGCTTAGGACAGGGAGTTACCTACGAGCAGTACTTC	CASSLGQGVTYEQYF
TRBV18	-	TRBJ1-3	-	TGTGCCAGCGCCGCGGTTCAGATCTCTGGAAACACCATATATTTT	CASAAVQISGNTIYF
TRBV3-1/TRBV3-2	-	TRBJ1-3	-	TGTGCCAGCAGCCACACGGGGGGGGACACCATATATTTT	CASSHTGGDTIYF
TRBV5-6	-	TRBJ2-4	-	TGTGCCAGCAGCTCCATGGCGCGGAACATTCAGTACTTC	CASSSMARNIQYF
TRBV19	-	TRBJ1-5	-	TGTGCTAGTAGAGACAGGTGGTATCAGCCCCAGCATTTT	CASRDRWYQPQHF
TRBV5-1	TRBD1	TRBJ2-2	-	TGCGCCAGCAGCTCCGGGACAGGGTGGAACACCGGGGAGCTGTTTTTT	CASSSGTGWNTGELFF
TRBV6-5	TRBD1	TRBJ1-2	-	TGTGCCAGCAGTTACGAGGGGGCAAGCTATGGCTACACCTTC	CASSYEGASYGYTF
TRBV7-2	TRBD1	TRBJ1-1	once	TGTGCCAGCAGCCCGGGACAGGGGAACACTGAAGCTTTCTTT	CASSPGQGNTEAFF
TRBV2	TRBD1	TRBJ1-6	-	TGTGCCAGCAGTCTGTCCCGGGACAGGGGTCCACCCCTCCACTTT	CASSLSRDRGPPLHF
TRBV6-6	-	TRBJ1-5	-	TGTGCCGGCACGCGTGGGACAAATCAGCCCCAGCATTTT	CAGTRGTNQPQHF
TRBV6-5	TRBD2	TRBJ2-3	-	TGTGCCAGCAAAAAACTAGCGGGGAGCACAGATACGCAGTATTTT	CASKKLAGSTDTQYF
TRBV5-1	TRBD1	TRBJ1-1	-	TGCGCCAGCAGCCCTGAAGGGACAGGGGCTGGGACTGAAGCTTTCTTT	CASSPEGTGAGTEAFF
TRBV5-1	TRBD2	TRBJ2-2	-	TGCGCCACGGCTAGCGGAGACACCGGGGAGCTGTTTTTT	CATASGDTGELFF
TRBV7-2	-	TRBJ2-7	-	TGTGCCAGCAGCTTCACTGGACAATACGAGCAGTACTTC	CASSFTGQYEQYF
TRBV4-1	TRBD2	TRBJ2-1	-	TGCGCCAGCAGCCAAAATAAATGGACTAGCGGAAACAATGAGCAGTTCTTC	CASSQNKWTSGNNEQFF
TRBV27	TRBD1	TRBJ1-4	-	TGTGCCAGCCAGTTGACAGGGGAGAAAAAACTGTTTTTT	CASQLTGEKKLFF
TRBV5-6	TRBD1	TRBJ1-1	once	TGTGCCAGCAGCCCCGGACAGGGGGCGCGTTGGACTGAAGCTTTCTTT	CASSPGQGARWTEAFF
TRBV7-2	-	TRBJ2-7	-	TGTGCCAGCAGCCCTGGGCAGGCATCCTACGAGCAGTACTTC	CASSPGQASYEQYF
TRBV3-1/TRBV3-2	-	TRBJ2-2	-	TGTGCCAGCAGCCAAGTTCGTCTAGCCACCACCGGGGAGCTGTTTTTT	CASSQVRLATTGELFF
TRBV2	-	TRBJ1-4	-	TGTGCCACTAGGTCCGCAGCTGAGGAAAAACTGTTTTTT	CATRSAAEEKLFF
TRBV2	TRBD1	TRBJ1-4	-	TGTGCCAGCTTTGCGAGGGGGCGACTGTTTTTT	CASFARGRLFF
TRBV10-3	TRBD2	TRBJ2-3	-	TGTGCCATCGGGCCCGGGAGGGTCCCAGATACGCAGTATTTT	CAIGPGRVPDTQYF
TRBV2	TRBD1	TRBJ2-7	few	TGTGCCAGCATCTACGGGGACAGGGGGAACGAGCAGTACTTC	CASIYGDRGNEQYF
TRBV19	TRBD1	TRBJ2-7	-	TGTGCCAGTAGCCCAGGGACAGGGATACACGAGCAGTACTTC	CASSPGTGIHEQYF
TRBV12-3/TRBV12-4	-	TRBJ2-3	-	TGTGCCAGCAGCCTTGGCACAGATACGCAGTATTTT	CASSLGTDTQYF
TRBV4-3	TRBD1	TRBJ2-2	-	TGCGCCAGCAGCCAGGGGACAGGAGCTCGCACCGGGGAGCTGTTTTTT	CASSQGTGARTGELFF
TRBV13	-	TRBJ2-2	few	TGTGCCAGCAGCTTTTGGGCCCCCGGGGCCGGGGAGCTGTTTTTT	CASSFWAPGAGELFF
TRBV12-5	-	TRBJ2-5	-	TGTGCTAGTGGTTTGGGACAGCCGGGTGGGGAGACCCAGTACTTC	CASGLGQPGGETQYF
TRBV30	-	TRBJ2-7	-	TGTGCCTGGAGTGGGGGGGCCTACGAGCAGTACTTC	CAWSGGAYEQYF
TRBV6-5	-	TRBJ1-5	-	TGTGCCAGCACGGGGGGTCGGAATCAGCCCCAGCATTTT	CASTGGRNQPQHF
TRBV9	-	TRBJ2-2	-	TGTGCCAGCAGCGCGGGAAACATCACCTTCACCGGGGAGCTGTTTTTT	CASSAGNITFTGELFF
TRBV19	TRBD1	TRBJ2-1	-	TGTGCCAGTAGTATATCCACAGGGGGCATGATTAATGAGCAGTTCTTC	CASSISTGGMINEQFF
TRBV9	TRBD2	TRBJ2-7	-	TGTGCCAGCAGCGTAGACCCCCCCGGGGGGGTTTCCTACGAGCAGTACTTC	CASSVDPPGGVSYEQYF